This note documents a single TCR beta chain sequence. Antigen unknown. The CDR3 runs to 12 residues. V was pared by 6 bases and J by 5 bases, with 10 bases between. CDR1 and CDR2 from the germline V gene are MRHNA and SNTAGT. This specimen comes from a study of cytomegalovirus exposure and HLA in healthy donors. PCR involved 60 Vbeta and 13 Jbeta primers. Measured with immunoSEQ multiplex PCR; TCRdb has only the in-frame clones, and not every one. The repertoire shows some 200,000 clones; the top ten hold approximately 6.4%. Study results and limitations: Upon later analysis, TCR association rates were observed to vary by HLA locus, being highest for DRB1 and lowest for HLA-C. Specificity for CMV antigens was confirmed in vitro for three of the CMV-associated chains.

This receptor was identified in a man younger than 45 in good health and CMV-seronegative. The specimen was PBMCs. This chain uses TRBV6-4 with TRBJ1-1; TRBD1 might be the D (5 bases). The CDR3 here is CASSPGGTEAFF. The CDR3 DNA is TGTGCCAGCAGCCCGGGGGGGACTGAAGCTTTCTTT.